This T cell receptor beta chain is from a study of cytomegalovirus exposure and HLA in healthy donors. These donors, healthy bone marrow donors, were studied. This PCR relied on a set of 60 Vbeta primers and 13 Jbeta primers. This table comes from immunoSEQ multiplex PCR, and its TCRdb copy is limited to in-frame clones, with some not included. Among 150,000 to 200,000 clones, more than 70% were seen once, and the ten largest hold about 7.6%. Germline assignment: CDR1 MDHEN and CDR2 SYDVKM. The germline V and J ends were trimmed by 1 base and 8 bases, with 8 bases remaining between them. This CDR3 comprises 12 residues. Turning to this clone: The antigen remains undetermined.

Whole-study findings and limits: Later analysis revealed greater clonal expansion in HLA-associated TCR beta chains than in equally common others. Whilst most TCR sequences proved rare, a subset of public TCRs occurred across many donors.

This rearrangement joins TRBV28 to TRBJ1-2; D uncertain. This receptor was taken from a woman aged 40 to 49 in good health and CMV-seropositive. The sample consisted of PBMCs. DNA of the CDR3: TGTGCCAGCAGTTTATCCGTCCAGGGCTACACCTTC. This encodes CASSLSVQGYTF.